Below, 8 T cell receptor beta chains from the same sample are listed, as sequenced in a study of Graves' ophthalmopathy and Graves' hyperthyroidism. As the template, RNA transcripts were used to amplify TCR beta CDR3 regions. An opening RT-PCR round employed HTBI primers and preceded a second-round multiplex PCR. TCRdb independently ran MiXCR on the multiplex PCR reads; one entry per CDR3 protein. The sample carries a few hundred thousand distinct CDR3 sequences, roughly 40% recorded once. The specimen sequenced was peripheral blood or thyroid tissue (not recorded which). Every receptor here comes from an adult man with Graves' hyperthyroidism.

CDR3 sequence reads: CASSQGAGLGNTIYF. The CDR3 nucleotides read TGCGCCAGCAGCCAAGGGGCGGGACTCGGAAACACCATATATTTT. The rearrangement links TRBV4-1 to TRBJ1-3; tentative D call: TRBD1 (5 bases). This CDR3 is 15 amino acids long. CDR1 and CDR2 (germline): MGHRA, YSYEKL. V was pared by 1 base and J by 4 bases, with 11 bases between.

This clonotype was counted at least ten times. V and J are TRBV19 and TRBJ1-1; D is unresolved. Trimming shortened V by 4 bases and J by 1 base, and 16 bases separated the two germline ends. CDR3 length: 16 residues. CDR1 is LNHDA and CDR2 is SQIVND in the germline V gene (reference sequence). CDR3 region: CASSSSQTTGNTEAFF. As DNA, the CDR3 is TGTGCCAGTAGTAGTTCCCAGACGACGGGGAACACTGAAGCTTTCTTT.

The CDR3, as DNA: TGTGCCAGCAGCGGGGGGGCAAACACAGATACGCAGTATTTT. Its protein product is CASSGGANTDTQYF. J is TRBJ2-3 and V is TRBV28; 8 bases line up with TRBD2. Germline V lookup: CDR1 MDHEN, CDR2 SYDVKM. J was trimmed by 2 bases and V by 6 bases; bases with no gene match: 4. This CDR3 is built from 14 residues.

The gene calls are TRBV5-1 and TRBJ1-6, with TRBD1 identical over 9 bases. V lost 0 bases and J lost 6; bases outside the gene matches: 1. Germline-derived CDR1 and CDR2 are SGHRS and YFSETQ. The CDR3 loop spans 15 amino acids. For the CDR3, the DNA is TGCGCCAGCAGCTTGGACAGGGGGCTTAATTCACCCCTCCACTTT. Protein sequence: CASSLDRGLNSPLHF.

This clonotype was seen only a few times. V and J are TRBV12-3 or TRBV12-4 and TRBJ2-2; D is unclear. Trimming shortened V by 8 bases and J by 6 bases, and 13 bases separated the two germline ends. This CDR3 has 13 amino acids. This CDR3 is CASRRPDPGELFF. In nucleotides, the CDR3 is TGTGCCAGCCGCCGCCCGGATCCCGGGGAGCTGTTTTTT.

This clonotype was detected many times. The CDR3 nucleotides read TGTGCCAGCAGTCACGGGACGGAACTGTTTTTT. Translated: CASSHGTELFF. This sequence joins TRBV27 and TRBJ1-4, with a possible D match to TRBD1 (5 bases). The CDR3 is made up of 11 amino acids. CDR1 is MNHEY, CDR2 SMNVEV, per germline (reference sequence). V lost 5 bases and J lost 12, with 10 bases in between.

A remark on this clonotype: It may be a read error: a sequence one base away is much more abundant. This chain joins TRBV6-1 and TRBJ1-5; a weak D match, TRBD1 (5 bases). This CDR3 has 13 residues. Germline V gene lookup returns CDR1 MNHNS and CDR2 SASEGT. Trimming stripped 10 bases from V and 7 bases from J, with 17 bases between. Here the CDR3 reads CANGTGMKQPQHF. The CDR3 DNA follows: TGTGCCAACGGGACGGGGATGAAACAGCCCCAGCATTTT.

Ten or more counts support this clonotype. V is TRBV7-7 and J is TRBJ2-5; D perhaps matches TRBD2 (5 bases). Germline CDR1 is SSHAT and CDR2 is FNYEAQ (reference sequence). The CDR3 loop spans 11 amino acids. In DNA, the CDR3 is TGTGCTGTCGGGGAGTTGGGGACCCAGTACTTC. Translating gives CAVGELGTQYF.